A single sample is the source of the 5 T cell receptor beta chains below, sequenced in a study of regulatory dendritic cells for organ transplantation. Produced via immunoSEQ multiplex PCR; TCRdb's table is partial and in-frame only. Of 25,000 to 30,000 clones in the sample, 82% were seen once. Sequencing was performed on naive CD8+ T cells from blood. Documented subset: CD45RA+ naive T cells. The receptors derive from a human donor in good health.

The rearrangement joins TRBV4-3 to TRBJ1-2, with a possible D match to TRBD1 (6 bases). From germline, CDR1 is LGHNA and CDR2 YSLEER. V was cut by 0 bases and J by 3 bases, with 11 bases left in between. This CDR3 contains 15 residues. DNA of the CDR3: TGCGCCAGCAGCCAAGATAGGGGGTCTGACTATGGCTACACCTTC. Its translation: CASSQDRGSDYGYTF.

The chain recombines TRBV7-4 with TRBJ2-2; 7 bases are a match to TRBD1. V gave up 6 bases and J gave up 5 bases; unmatched junction bases: 12. Germline values: CDR1 SGHVT, CDR2 SQSDAQ. This CDR3 spans 16 amino acids. CDR3 residues: CASSSIDRVGTGELFF. CDR3 nucleotide sequence: TGTGCCAGCAGTTCTATTGACAGGGTAGGAACCGGGGAGCTGTTTTTT.

This clone was observed a few times. The gene calls are TRBV2 and TRBJ2-7, with 8 bases that match TRBD1. The CDR3 consists of 16 residues. J was trimmed by 4 bases and V by 5 bases; bases with no gene match: 13. Per the germline V gene, CDR1 is SNHLY and CDR2 is FYNNEI. In DNA, the CDR3 is TGTGCCAGCAGTCCCCCCCCTGGGACAGGCCCTTACGAGCAGTACTTC. Translation gives CASSPPPGTGPYEQYF.

The V gene is TRBV7-3, the J gene TRBJ2-3; 9 nucleotides agree with TRBD1. Germline V gene lookup returns CDR1 SGHTA and CDR2 FQGTGA. This CDR3 has 15 amino acids. The V and J ends lost 5 bases and 5 bases, in that order; junction bases with no gene match: 8. DNA of the CDR3: TGTGCCAGCAGCCCAACAGGGGGCGGGGGAGATACGCAGTATTTT. This codes for CASSPTGGGGDTQYF.

The chain couples TRBV7-6 to TRBJ2-2; no firm D call. Germline V gene sequence: CDR1 SGHVS, CDR2 FNYEAQ. Deletions cut 2 bases from V and 4 bases from J, with 5 bases between. The CDR3 covers 13 residues. The chain's CDR3 is CASSLSGTGELFF. The CDR3 DNA reads TGTGCCAGCAGCTTATCGGGCACCGGGGAGCTGTTTTTT.